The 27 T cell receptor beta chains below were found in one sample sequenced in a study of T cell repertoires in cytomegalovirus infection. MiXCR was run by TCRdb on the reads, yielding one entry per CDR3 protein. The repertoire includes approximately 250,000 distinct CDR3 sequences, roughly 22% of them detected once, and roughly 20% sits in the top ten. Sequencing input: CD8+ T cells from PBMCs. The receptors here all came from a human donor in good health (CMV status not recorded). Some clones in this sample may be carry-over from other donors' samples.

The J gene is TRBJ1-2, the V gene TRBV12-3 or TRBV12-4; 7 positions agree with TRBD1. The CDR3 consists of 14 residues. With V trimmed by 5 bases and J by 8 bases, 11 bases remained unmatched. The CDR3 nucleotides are TGTGCCAGCAGTGTTGGGACAGCCTCTAGGGGCTACACCTTC. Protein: CASSVGTASRGYTF.

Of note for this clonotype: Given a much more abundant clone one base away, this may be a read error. CDR3 nucleotide sequence: TGTGCCAACAGCTCCCTTGCTAGCGGGGGGACCTTTTACAATGAGCAGTTCTTC. It yields the protein CANSSLASGGTFYNEQFF. The chain employs TRBV28 and TRBJ2-1; 11 positions match TRBD2. The J segment lost 4 bases and the V segment lost 10 bases, leaving 18 bases of the junction unmatched. Germline CDR1 and CDR2: MDHEN and SYDVKM. This CDR3 comprises 18 residues. Variable domain in full (rest from reference TRBV28 and TRBJ2-1): DVKVTQSSRYLVKRTGEKVFLECVQDMDHENMFWYRQDPGLGLRLIYFSYDVKMKEKGDIPEGYSVSREKKERFSLILESASTNQTSMYLCANSSLASGGTFYNEQFFGPGTRLTVL.

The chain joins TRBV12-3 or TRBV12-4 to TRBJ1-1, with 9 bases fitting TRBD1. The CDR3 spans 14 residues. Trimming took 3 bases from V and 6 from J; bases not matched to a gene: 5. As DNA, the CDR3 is TGTGCCAGCAGTTTTACGGGACAGGGCGCTGAAGCTTTCTTT. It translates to CASSFTGQGAEAFF.

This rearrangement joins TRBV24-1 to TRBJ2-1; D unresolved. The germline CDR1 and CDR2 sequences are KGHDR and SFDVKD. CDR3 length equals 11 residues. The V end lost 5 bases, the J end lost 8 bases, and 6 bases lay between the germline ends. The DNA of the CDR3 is TGTGCCACCAGTGTGTGGGATGAGCAGTTCTTC. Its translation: CATSVWDEQFF.

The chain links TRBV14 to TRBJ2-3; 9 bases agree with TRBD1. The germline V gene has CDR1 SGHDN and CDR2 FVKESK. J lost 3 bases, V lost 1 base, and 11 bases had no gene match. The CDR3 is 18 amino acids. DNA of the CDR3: TGTGCCAGCAGCCAAGTGCTTTTTGCGACAGGGGGTACAGATACGCAGTATTTT. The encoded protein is CASSQVLFATGGTDTQYF. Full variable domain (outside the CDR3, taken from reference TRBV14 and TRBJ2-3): EAGVTQFPSHSVIEKGQTVTLRCDPISGHDNLYWYRRVMGKEIKFLLHFVKESKQDESGMPNNRFLAERTGGTYSTLKVQPAELEDSGVYFCASSQVLFATGGTDTQYFGPGTRLTVL.

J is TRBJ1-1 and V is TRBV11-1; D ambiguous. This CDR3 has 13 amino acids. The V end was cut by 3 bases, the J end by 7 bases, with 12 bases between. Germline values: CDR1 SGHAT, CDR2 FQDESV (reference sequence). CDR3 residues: CASSLTPAGEAFF. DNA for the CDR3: TGTGCCAGCAGCTTGACACCGGCAGGTGAAGCTTTCTTT.

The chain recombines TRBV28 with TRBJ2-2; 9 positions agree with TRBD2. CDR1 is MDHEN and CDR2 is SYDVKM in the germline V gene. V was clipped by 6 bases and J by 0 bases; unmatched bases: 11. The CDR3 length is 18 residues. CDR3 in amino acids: CASSSSIAGATNTGELFF. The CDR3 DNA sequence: TGTGCCAGCAGCTCCTCGATAGCGGGGGCCACGAACACCGGGGAGCTGTTTTTT.

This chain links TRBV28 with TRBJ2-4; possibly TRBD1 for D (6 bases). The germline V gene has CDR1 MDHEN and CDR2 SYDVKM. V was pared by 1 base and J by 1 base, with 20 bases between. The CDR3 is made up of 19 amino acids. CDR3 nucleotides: TGTGCCAGCAGTTTATTGGCAGGGACAAGCTTGAGGGCCAAAAACATTCAGTACTTC. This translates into CASSLLAGTSLRAKNIQYF.

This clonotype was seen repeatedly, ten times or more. As DNA, the CDR3 is TGTGCCAGCAGCCCCCCCTGGCAGGCTCACTATGGCTACACCTTC. Protein: CASSPPWQAHYGYTF. The chain combines TRBV7-2 with TRBJ1-2; D unclear. CDR3 length: 15 amino acids. V was cut by 5 bases and J by 3 bases, with 16 bases left in between. Germline CDR1 and CDR2: SGHTA and FQGNSA.

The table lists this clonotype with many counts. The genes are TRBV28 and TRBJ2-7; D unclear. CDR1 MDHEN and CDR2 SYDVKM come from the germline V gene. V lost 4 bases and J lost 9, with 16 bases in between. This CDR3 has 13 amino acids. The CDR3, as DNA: TGTGCCAGCAGTTCCCCGGTCGGGTTGGGGCAGTACTTC. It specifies CASSSPVGLGQYF.

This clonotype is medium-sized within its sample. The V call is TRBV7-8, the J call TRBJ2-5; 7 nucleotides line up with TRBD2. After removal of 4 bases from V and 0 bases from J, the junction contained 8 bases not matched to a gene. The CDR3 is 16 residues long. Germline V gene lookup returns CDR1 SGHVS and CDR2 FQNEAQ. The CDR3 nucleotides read TGTGCCAGCAGCTCGGCGGCGGGGGTTCACCAAGAGACCCAGTACTTC. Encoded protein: CASSSAAGVHQETQYF.

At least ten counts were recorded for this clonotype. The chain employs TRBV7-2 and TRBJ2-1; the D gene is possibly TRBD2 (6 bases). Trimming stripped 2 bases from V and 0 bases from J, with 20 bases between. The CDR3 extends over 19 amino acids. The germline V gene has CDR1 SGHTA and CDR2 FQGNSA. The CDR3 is CASSLYPTPPSASYNEQFF. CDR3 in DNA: TGTGCCAGCAGCTTATATCCGACCCCCCCTAGCGCCTCCTACAATGAGCAGTTCTTC.

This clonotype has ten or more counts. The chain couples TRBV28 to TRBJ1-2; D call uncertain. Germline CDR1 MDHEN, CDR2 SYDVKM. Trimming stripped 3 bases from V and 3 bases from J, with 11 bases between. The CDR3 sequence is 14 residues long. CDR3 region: CASSFLSTDYGYTF. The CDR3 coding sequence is TGTGCCAGCAGTTTCTTGTCGACGGACTATGGCTACACCTTC.

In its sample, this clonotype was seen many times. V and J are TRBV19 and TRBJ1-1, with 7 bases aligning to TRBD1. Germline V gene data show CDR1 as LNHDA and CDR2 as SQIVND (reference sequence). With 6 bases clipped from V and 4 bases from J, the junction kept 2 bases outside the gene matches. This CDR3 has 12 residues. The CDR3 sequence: CASSAGGTEAFF. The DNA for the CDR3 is TGTGCCAGTAGCGCAGGGGGCACTGAAGCTTTCTTT.

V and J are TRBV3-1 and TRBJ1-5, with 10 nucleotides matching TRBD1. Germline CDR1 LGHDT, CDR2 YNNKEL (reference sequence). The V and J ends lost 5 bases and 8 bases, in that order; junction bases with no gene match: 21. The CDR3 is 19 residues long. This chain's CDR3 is CASSLPRGGRDRGGKPQHF. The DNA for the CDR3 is TGTGCCAGCAGCTTACCACGCGGAGGCCGGGACAGGGGTGGGAAGCCCCAGCATTTT. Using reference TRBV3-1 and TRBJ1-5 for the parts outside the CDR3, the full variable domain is DTAVSQTPKYLVTQMGNDKSIKCEQNLGHDTMYWYKQDSKKFLKIMFSYNNKELIINETVPNRFSPKSPDKAHLNLHINSLELGDSAVYFCASSLPRGGRDRGGKPQHFGDGTRLSIL.

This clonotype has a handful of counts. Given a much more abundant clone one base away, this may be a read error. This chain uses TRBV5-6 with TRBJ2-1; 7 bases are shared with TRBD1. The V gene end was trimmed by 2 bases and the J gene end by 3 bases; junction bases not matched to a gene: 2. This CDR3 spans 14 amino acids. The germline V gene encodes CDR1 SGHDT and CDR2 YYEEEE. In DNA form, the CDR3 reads TGTGCCAGCAGCTTCCGGGACAGCTACAATGAGCAGTTCTTC. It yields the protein CASSFRDSYNEQFF.

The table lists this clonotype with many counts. This chain's CDR3 is CASSLVAGGVAKNIQYF. Written as DNA, the CDR3 is TGTGCCAGCAGCTTAGTGGCGGGGGGAGTAGCCAAAAACATTCAGTACTTC. This chain uses TRBV7-2 with TRBJ2-4; TRBD2 matches 8 bases. V gave up 1 base and J gave up 0 bases; unmatched junction bases: 5. CDR3 size: 17 residues. CDR1 and CDR2 (germline): SGHTA, FQGNSA.

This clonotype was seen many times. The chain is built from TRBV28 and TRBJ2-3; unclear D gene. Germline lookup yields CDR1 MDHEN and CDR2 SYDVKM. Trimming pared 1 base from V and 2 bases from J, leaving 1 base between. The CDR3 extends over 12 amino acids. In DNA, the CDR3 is TGTGCCAGCAGTTTATTCACAGATACGCAGTATTTT. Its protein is CASSLFTDTQYF.

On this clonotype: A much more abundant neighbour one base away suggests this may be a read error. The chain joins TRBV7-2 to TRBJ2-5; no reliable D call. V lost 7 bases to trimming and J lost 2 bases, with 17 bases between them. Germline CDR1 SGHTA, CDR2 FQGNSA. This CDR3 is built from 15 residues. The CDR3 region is CASNRTARQQETQYF. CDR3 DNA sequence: TGTGCCAGCAACCGGACGGCCAGGCAACAAGAGACCCAGTACTTC.

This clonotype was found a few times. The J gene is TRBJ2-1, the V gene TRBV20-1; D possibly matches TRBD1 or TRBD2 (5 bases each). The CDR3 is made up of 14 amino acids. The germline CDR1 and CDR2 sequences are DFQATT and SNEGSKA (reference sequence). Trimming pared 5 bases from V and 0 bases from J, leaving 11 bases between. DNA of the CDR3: TGCAGTGCTTGGGCAGGGAGCTCCTACAATGAGCAGTTCTTC. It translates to CSAWAGSSYNEQFF.

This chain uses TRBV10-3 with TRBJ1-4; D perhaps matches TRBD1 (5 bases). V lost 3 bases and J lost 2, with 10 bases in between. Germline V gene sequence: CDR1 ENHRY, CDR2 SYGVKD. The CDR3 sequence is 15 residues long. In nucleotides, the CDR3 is TGTGCCATCAGTGACGGGGGTACGACTAATGAAAAACTGTTTTTT. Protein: CAISDGGTTNEKLFF.

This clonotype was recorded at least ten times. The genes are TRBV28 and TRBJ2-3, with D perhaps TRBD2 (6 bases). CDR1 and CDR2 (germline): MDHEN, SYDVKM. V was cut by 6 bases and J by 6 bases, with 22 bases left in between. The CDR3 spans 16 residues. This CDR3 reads CASRGSLGEAADTQYF. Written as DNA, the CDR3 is TGTGCCAGCAGGGGCTCCCTAGGGGAGGCGGCTGATACGCAGTATTTT.

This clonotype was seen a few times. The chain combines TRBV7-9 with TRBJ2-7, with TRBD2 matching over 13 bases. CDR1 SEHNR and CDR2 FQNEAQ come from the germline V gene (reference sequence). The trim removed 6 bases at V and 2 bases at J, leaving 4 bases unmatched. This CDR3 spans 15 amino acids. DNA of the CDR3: TGTGCCAGCAGTTCCGGACTAGCGGGAGCCTACGAGCAGTACTTC. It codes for CASSSGLAGAYEQYF.

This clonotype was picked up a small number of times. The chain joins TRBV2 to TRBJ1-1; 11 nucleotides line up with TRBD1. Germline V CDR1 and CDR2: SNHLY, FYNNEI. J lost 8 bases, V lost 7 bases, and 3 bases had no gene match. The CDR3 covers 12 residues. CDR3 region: CASIGQGAEAFF. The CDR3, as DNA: TGTGCCAGCATTGGACAGGGGGCGGAAGCTTTCTTT.

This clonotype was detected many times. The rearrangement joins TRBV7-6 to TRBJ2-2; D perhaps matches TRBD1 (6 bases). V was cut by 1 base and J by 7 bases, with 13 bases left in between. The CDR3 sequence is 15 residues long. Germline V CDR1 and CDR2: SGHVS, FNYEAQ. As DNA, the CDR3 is TGTGCCAGCAGCTTAGTACCGACAGGTCTCGGGGAGCTGTTTTTT. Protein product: CASSLVPTGLGELFF.

DNA of the CDR3: TGTGCCAGCAGTTTCATCCACACCGGCGGGGAAGAGACCCAGTACTTC. Residues: CASSFIHTGGEETQYF. The chain couples TRBV27 to TRBJ2-5, with a weak D call TRBD2 (6 bases). The V gene's germline CDR1 is MNHEY and CDR2 SMNVEV (reference sequence). The length of the CDR3 is 16 residues. Trimming removed 3 bases from V and 3 bases from J, with 17 bases in between.

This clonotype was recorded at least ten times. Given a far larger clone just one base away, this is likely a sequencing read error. The CDR3 reads CASSLGHEQFF. In DNA, the CDR3 is TGTGCCAGCAGCTTAGGCCATGAGCAGTTCTTC. V usage is TRBV7-8 and J usage is TRBJ2-1; no definite D call. CDR1 is SGHVS, CDR2 FQNEAQ, per germline. The germline V and J ends were trimmed by 1 base and 8 bases, with 3 bases remaining between them. The CDR3 is 11 amino acids.